The 4 T cell receptor beta chains listed next were all sequenced from one sample in a study of T cell repertoires in cytomegalovirus infection. TCRdb called the reads again in MiXCR, with one record for every CDR3 protein. The sample carries about 920,000 distinct CDR3 sequences, roughly a third recorded once. Which antigens these TCRs recognize remains unknown. Specimen: cultured CD8+ T cells from PBMCs, collected from culture after CMV antigen stimulation. Every receptor here comes from a human donor in good health (CMV status not recorded). Some clones in this sample may be carry-over from other donors' samples.

In regard to this clonotype: A junction boundary mismatches the germline segment, possibly from a read error. The chain carries TRBV12-3 or TRBV12-4 and TRBJ2-7, with D uncertain. This CDR3 contains 14 residues. This CDR3 is CANSLESLSYEQYF. The DNA for the CDR3 is TGTGCCAACAGTCTCGAGAGTCTATCCTACGAGCAGTACTTC.

The chain is built from TRBV12-3 or TRBV12-4 and TRBJ1-2; TRBD1 agrees at 8 bases. The trim removed 6 bases at V and 4 bases at J, leaving 4 bases unmatched. This CDR3 is built from 13 residues. The CDR3 protein is CASRIDRGYGYTF. CDR3 coding DNA: TGTGCCAGCAGGATCGACAGGGGCTATGGCTACACCTTC.

The chain links TRBV11-3 to TRBJ2-7, with D possibly TRBD2 on 6 matching bases. The V gene lost 5 bases and the J gene lost 5 bases, with 16 bases spanning the gap. In germline, CDR1 is SGHNT, CDR2 YENEEA. The CDR3 contains 14 residues. CDR3 loop: CASSRGTLGDEQYF. The CDR3 nucleotides are TGTGCCAGCAGCCGCGGGACCCTCGGCGACGAGCAGTACTTC.

This clonotype was recorded a few times. The chain combines TRBV12-5 with TRBJ2-1; the match to TRBD2 covers 11 bases. The CDR3 is made up of 18 amino acids. The germline V gene has CDR1 LGHNT and CDR2 FRNRAP. The ends lost 0 bases at V and 5 bases at J; junction bases unmatched: 9. DNA for the CDR3: TGTGCTAGTGGTTTGGTACAATGGGGACTAGCGGATAACAATGAGCAGTTCTTC. This encodes CASGLVQWGLADNNEQFF.